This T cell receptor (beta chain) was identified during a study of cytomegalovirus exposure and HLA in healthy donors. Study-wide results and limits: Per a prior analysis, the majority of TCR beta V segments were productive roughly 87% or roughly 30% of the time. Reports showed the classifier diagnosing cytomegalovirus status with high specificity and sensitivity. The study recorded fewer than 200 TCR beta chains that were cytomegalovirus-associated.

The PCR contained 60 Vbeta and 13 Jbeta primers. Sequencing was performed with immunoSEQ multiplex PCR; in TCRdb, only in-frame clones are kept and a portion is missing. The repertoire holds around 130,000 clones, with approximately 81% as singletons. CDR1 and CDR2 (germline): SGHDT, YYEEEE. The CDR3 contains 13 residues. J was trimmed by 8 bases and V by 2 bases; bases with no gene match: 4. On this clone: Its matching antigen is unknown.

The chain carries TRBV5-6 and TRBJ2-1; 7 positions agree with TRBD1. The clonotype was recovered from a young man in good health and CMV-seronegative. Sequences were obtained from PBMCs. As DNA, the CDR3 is TGTGCCAGCAGCTTCTGGACAGGCGATGAGCAGTTCTTC. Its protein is CASSFWTGDEQFF.